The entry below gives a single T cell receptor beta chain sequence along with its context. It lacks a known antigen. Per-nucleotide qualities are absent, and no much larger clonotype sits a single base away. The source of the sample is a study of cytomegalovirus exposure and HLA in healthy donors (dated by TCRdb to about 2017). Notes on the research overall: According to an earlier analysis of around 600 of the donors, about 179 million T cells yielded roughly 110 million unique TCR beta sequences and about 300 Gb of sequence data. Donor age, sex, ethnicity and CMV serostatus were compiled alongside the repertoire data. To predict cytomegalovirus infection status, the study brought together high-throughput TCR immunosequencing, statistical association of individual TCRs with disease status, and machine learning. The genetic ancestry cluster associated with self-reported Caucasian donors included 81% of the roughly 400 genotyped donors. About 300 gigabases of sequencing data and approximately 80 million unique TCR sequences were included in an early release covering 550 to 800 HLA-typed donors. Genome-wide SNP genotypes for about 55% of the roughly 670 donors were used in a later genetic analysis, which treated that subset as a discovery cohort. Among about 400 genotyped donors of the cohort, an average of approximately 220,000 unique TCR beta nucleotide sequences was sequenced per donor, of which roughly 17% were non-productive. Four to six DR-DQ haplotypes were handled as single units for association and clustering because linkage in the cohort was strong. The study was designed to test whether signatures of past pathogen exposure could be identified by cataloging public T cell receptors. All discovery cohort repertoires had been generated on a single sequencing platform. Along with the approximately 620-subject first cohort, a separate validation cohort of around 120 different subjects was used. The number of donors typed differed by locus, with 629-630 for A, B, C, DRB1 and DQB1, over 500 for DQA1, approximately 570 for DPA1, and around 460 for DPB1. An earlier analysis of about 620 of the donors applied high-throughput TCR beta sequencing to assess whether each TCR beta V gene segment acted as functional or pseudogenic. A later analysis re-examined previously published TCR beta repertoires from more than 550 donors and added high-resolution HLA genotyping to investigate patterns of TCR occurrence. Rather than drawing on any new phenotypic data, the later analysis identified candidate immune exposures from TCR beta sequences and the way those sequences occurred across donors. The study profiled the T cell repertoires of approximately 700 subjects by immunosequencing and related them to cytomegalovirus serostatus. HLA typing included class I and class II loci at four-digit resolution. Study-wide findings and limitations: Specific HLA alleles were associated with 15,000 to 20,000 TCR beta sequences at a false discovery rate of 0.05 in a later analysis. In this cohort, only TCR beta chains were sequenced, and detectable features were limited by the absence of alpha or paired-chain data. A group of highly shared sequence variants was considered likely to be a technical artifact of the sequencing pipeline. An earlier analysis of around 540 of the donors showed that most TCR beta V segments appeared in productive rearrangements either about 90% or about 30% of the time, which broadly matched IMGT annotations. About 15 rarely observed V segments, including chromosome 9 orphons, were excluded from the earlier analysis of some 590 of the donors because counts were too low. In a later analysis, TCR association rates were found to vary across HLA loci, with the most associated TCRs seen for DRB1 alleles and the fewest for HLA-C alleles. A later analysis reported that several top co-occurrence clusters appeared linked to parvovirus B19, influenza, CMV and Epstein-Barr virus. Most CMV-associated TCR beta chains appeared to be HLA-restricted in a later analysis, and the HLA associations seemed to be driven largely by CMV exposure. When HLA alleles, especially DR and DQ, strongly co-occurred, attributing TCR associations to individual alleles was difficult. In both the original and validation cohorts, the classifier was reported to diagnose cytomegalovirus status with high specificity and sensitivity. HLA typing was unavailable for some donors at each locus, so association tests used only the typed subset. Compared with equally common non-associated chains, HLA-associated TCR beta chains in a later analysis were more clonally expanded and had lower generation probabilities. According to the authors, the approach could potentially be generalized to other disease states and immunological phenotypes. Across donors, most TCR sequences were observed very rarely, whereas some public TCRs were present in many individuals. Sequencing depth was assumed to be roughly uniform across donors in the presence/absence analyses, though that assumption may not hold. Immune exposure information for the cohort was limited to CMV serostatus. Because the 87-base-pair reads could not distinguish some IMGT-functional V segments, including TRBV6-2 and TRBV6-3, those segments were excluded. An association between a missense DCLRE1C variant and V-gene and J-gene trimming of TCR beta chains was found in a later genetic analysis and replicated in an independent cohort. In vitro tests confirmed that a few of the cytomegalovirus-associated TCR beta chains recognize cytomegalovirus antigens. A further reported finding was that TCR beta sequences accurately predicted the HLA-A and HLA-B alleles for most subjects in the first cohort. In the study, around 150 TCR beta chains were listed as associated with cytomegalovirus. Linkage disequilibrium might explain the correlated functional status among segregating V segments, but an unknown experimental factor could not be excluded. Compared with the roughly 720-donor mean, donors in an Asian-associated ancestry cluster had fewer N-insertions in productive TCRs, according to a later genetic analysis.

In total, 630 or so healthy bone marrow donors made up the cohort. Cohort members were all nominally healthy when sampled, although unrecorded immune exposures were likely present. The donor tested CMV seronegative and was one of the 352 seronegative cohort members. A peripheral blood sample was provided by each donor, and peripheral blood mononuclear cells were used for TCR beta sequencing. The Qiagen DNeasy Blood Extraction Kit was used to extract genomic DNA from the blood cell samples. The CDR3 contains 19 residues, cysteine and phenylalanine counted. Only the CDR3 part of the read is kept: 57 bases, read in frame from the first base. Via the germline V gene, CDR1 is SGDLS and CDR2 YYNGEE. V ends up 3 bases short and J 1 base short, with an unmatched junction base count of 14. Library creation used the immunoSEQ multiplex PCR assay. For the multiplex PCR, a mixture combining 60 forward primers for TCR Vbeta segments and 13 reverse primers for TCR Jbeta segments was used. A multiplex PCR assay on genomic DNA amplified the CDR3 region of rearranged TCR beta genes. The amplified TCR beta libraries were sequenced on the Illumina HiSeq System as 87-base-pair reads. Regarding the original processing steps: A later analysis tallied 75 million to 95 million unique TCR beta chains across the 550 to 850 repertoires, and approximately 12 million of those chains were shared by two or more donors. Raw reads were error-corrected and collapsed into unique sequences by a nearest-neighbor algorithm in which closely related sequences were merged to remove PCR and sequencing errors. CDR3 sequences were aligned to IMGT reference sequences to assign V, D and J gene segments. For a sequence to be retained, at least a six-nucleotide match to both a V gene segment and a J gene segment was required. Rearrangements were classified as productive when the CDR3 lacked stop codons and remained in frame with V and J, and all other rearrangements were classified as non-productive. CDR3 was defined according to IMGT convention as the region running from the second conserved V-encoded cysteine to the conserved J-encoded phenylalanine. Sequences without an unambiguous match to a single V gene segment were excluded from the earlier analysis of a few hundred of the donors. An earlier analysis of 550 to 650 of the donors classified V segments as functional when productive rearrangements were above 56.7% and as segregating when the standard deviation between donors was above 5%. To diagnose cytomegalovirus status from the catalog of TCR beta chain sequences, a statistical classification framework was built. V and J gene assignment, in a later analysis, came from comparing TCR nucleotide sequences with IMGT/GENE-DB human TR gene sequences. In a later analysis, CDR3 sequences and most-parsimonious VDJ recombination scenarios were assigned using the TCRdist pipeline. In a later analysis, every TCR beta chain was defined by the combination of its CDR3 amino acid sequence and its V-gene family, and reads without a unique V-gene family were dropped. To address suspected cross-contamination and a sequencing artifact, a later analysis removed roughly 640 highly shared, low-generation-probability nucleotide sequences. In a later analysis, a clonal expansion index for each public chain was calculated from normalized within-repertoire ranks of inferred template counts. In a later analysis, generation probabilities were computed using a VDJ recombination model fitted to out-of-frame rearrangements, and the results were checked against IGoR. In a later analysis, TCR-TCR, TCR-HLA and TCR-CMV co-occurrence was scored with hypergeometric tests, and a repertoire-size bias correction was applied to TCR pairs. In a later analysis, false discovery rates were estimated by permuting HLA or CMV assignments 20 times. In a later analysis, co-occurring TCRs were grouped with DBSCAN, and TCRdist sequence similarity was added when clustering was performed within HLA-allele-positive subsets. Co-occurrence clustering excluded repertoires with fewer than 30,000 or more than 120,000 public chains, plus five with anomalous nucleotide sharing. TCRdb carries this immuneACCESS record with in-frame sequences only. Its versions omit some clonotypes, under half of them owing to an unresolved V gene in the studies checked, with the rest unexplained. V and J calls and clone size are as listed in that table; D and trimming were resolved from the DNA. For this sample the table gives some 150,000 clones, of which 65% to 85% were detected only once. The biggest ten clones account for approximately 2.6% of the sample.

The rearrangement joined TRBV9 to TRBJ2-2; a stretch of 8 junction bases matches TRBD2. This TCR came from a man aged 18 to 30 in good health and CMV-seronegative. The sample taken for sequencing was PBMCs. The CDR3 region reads CASSDWAGGRKRNTGELFF. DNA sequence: TGTGCCAGCAGCGACTGGGCGGGGGGACGGAAAAGGAACACCGGGGAGCTGTTTTTT.